This TCR beta chain was sequenced for a study of blood T cell repertoires in COVID-19. Across the study: Donors in the United States, Italy and Spain gave samples during acute or convalescent COVID-19. In each case, the material was cDNA or gDNA derived from T cells, B-cell-depleted T cells, or PBMCs.

Original data processing: Scientists estimated how many nucleated cells there were by amplifying reference gene primers. Clones were read by immunoSEQ multiplex PCR, and TCRdb kept only the in-frame ones, dropping some. The DNA gave D and trimming, while V, J and clone size come from that table. The top ten hold roughly 12% of the sample, which has 200,000 to 300,000 clones, approximately 85% seen once. The V segment lost 5 bases and the J segment 3 bases; nucleotides outside the gene matches: 8. Germline loops: CDR1 LNHDA, CDR2 SQIVND (reference sequence). The CDR3 loop spans 15 amino acids. The specimen was peripheral blood. V is TRBV19 and J is TRBJ2-7, with 9 bases identical to TRBD1. The receptor comes from a woman aged 60-70 years with active or convalescent COVID-19. This CDR3 reads CASSVTGQGFYEQYF. In DNA, the CDR3 is TGTGCCAGTAGTGTCACCGGACAGGGGTTCTACGAGCAGTACTTC.